These 17 T cell receptor beta chains share one sample of origin, sequenced in a study of esophageal squamous cell carcinoma under preoperative chemotherapy. Regarding time point: before preoperative PTX-NDP chemotherapy. TCRdb re-derived calls from the PCR reads in MiXCR, one entry per CDR3 protein. This table holds roughly 32,000 distinct CDR3 sequences, roughly 50% found once. This specimen was collected from a patient given preoperative chemotherapy. These receptors came from a human donor with esophageal squamous cell carcinoma. The donor label of this sample is uncertain.

This clonotype has a handful of counts. The rearrangement joins TRBV11-3 to TRBJ2-1, with 10 positions matching TRBD2. This CDR3 region has 15 residues. V trimming: 4 bases; J trimming: 4 bases; junction bases outside the gene matches: 4. Germline assignment: CDR1 SGHNT and CDR2 YENEEA. The CDR3 nucleotides are TGTGCCAGCAGCTCTAGCGGGAGTCGGTACAATGAGCAGTTCTTC. Translated: CASSSSGSRYNEQFF.

Comment on this clonotype: The conserved phenylalanine or tryptophan is not found at the CDR3 terminus, so this likely reflects a read error. No DNA is shown, since the ends of the CDR3 on it are uncertain; the CDR3 is the one TCRdb lists. This chain joins TRBV7-2 and TRBJ2-1. Both ends counted, the CDR3 spans 8 residues. Germline CDR1 is SGHTA and CDR2 is FQGNSA. The CDR3 spells CASSQKAS.

The gene calls are TRBV7-2 and TRBJ2-3; TRBD2 matches 9 bases. The CDR3 has 14 residues. Germline V gives CDR1 SGHTA, CDR2 FQGNSA. The CDR3 DNA reads TGTGCGGGCAGCGGGGGGACTGGCGGAGAGCCGCAGTATTTT. Translation gives CAGSGGTGGEPQYF.

V is TRBV7-2 and J is TRBJ2-2, with D tentatively TRBD2 (5 bases). V lost 1 base to trimming and J lost 5 bases, with 11 bases between them. The CDR3 covers 15 residues. The germline CDR1 and CDR2 sequences are SGHTA and FQGNSA. The chain's CDR3 is CASSLGRIGTGELFF. DNA for the CDR3: TGTGCCAGCAGCTTAGGGAGGATAGGGACCGGGGAGCTGTTTTTT.

This clonotype was counted between two and nine times. The chain uses TRBV20-1 and TRBJ2-3; a possible D gene is TRBD2 (6 bases). In germline, CDR1 is DFQATT, CDR2 SNEGSKA (reference sequence). V lost 4 bases, J lost 4 bases, and 18 bases lay in between. The CDR3 has 15 amino acids. Here the CDR3 reads CSATGVAEGPDTQYF. The CDR3 region has the DNA TGCAGTGCTACGGGGGTGGCGGAAGGGCCAGATACGCAGTATTTT.

This clonotype is labeled medium-sized. This chain connects TRBV7-2 to TRBJ2-1, with 9 positions matching TRBD2. CDR1 is SGHTA, CDR2 FQGNSA, per germline. The V and J ends lost 5 bases and 3 bases, in that order; junction bases with no gene match: 8. This CDR3 has 16 amino acids. CDR3: CASSPSASGDYNEQFF. The CDR3, as DNA: TGTGCCAGCAGCCCCTCGGCTAGCGGGGACTACAATGAGCAGTTCTTC.

This clonotype has at least ten counts. The V call is TRBV7-8, the J call TRBJ2-1; D might be TRBD2 (5 bases). The CDR3 length is 13 residues. Trimming removed 2 bases from V and 10 bases from J, with 12 bases in between. Germline CDR1 reads SGHVS; CDR2 reads FQNEAQ. CDR3 sequence reads: CASSLMWTGEQFF. The CDR3 nucleotides read TGTGCCAGCAGCTTAATGTGGACTGGGGAGCAGTTCTTC. The whole variable domain, remainder taken from reference TRBV7-8 and TRBJ2-1, is GAGVSQSPRYKVAKRGQDVALRCDPISGHVSLFWYQQALGQGPEFLTYFQNEAQLDKSGLPSDRFFAERPEGSVSTLKIQRTQQEDSAVYLCASSLMWTGEQFFGPGTRLTVL.

This clonotype was found many times. This sequence joins TRBV7-2 and TRBJ2-7; TRBD1 aligns across 7 bases. Trimming at V came to 4 bases and at J to 0 bases, leaving 9 bases not matched to a gene. The V gene's germline CDR1 is SGHTA and CDR2 FQGNSA. There are 16 residues in the CDR3. The CDR3 spells CASSYKGAPSSYEQYF. Here the CDR3 DNA reads TGTGCCAGCAGCTACAAGGGGGCCCCGAGCTCCTACGAGCAGTACTTC.

This clonotype was seen many times. The rearrangement uses TRBV7-2 and TRBJ1-1, with D maybe TRBD1 (5 bases). Trimming removed 1 base from V and 7 bases from J, with 10 bases in between. The CDR3 consists of 13 residues. Per the germline V gene, CDR1 is SGHTA and CDR2 is FQGNSA. DNA of the CDR3: TGTGCCAGCAGCTTAGGGGGCGGGGATGAAGCTTTCTTT. It codes for CASSLGGGDEAFF.

This clonotype was detected ten times or more. The V and J genes are TRBV11-3 and TRBJ2-2; D not resolved. The CDR3 contains 15 residues. CDR1 and CDR2 from the germline V gene are SGHNT and YENEEA. Deletions cut 0 bases from V and 4 bases from J, with 9 bases between. This chain's CDR3 is CASSLDSQFTGELFF. CDR3 nucleotides: TGTGCCAGCAGCTTAGATAGCCAGTTCACCGGGGAGCTGTTTTTT.

In the case of this clonotype: Germline is not matched at one junction end, which may reflect a read error. The V and J genes are TRBV7-2 and TRBJ2-3, with TRBD1 matching 8 bases. Germline lookup yields CDR1 SGHTA and CDR2 FQGNSA. This CDR3 contains 16 residues. CDR3 in DNA: TGTGCCAGCAGGGCACAGGGGGGCCGAGACCAAGATACCCAGTACTTT. Its translation is CASRAQGGRDQDTQYF.

The chain employs TRBV11-3 and TRBJ2-5; 7 positions match TRBD1. With the DNA end fitting TRBJ2-7 better, the J assignment may be wrong. The CDR3 totals 13 residues. CDR1 SGHNT and CDR2 YENEEA come from the germline V gene. The CDR3 is CASSLTGYNEQYF. As DNA, the CDR3 is TGTGCCAGCAGCTTGACAGGGTACAACGAGCAGTACTTC.

V gene TRBV7-9 combines with J gene TRBJ2-5, with TRBD2 identical over 15 bases. The DNA end favors TRBJ2-7, so the J call may be wrong. The V gene's germline CDR1 is SEHNR and CDR2 FQNEAQ (reference sequence). The CDR3 totals 19 residues. DNA for the CDR3: TGTGCCAGCAGCTTAAAGTCCGGGACTAGCGGGAGGACACGTTACGAGCAGTACTTC. Translation: CASSLKSGTSGRTRYEQYF.

The chain couples TRBV11-3 to TRBJ2-5, with D possibly being TRBD1 or TRBD2 (5 bases each). Deletions cut 4 bases from V and 1 base from J, with 22 bases between. The CDR3 sequence is 18 residues long. Germline-derived CDR1 and CDR2 are SGHNT and YENEEA. CDR3 bases: TGTGCCAGCAGCTCCCTCGACATGGGGGACCGTGCCCAAGAGACCCAGTACTTC. Its translation: CASSSLDMGDRAQETQYF.

For this clonotype: The final CDR3 position lacks the conserved phenylalanine or tryptophan, pointing to a likely read error. The DNA is left out, because the CDR3 cannot be placed on it with certainty; the CDR3 is given as TCRdb lists it. The chain joins TRBV7-2 to TRBJ2-3; the D call of TRBD1 is as the table states it, not checked on the DNA. The CDR3 region is 15 residues in length, termini included. Germline lookup yields CDR1 SGHTA and CDR2 FQGNSA. The CDR3 protein is CASSSHRDPPYEQYS.

The table lists this clonotype with a few counts. This chain links TRBV7-9 with TRBJ2-1, with D perhaps being TRBD1 or TRBD2 (5 bases each). V was clipped by 5 bases and J by 7 bases, with 15 bases between them. Germline CDR1 is SEHNR and CDR2 is FQNEAQ (reference sequence). The CDR3 spans 14 residues. CDR3 sequence: CASSAPMGVNEQFF. For the CDR3, the DNA is TGTGCCAGCAGCGCTCCTATGGGGGTGAATGAGCAGTTCTTC.

As to this clonotype: No conserved phenylalanine or tryptophan ends this CDR3, so it is likely a read error. The limits of the CDR3 on the DNA are not certain, so only TCRdb's listed CDR3 is given. V and J are TRBV7-8 and TRBJ2-5; TRBD2 is taken as the D call from the table, unchecked against the DNA. Germline assignment: CDR1 SGHVS and CDR2 FQNEAQ. Inclusive of both ends, the CDR3 amounts to 17 amino acids. CDR3 region: CASSFPGTSGEPESRFS.